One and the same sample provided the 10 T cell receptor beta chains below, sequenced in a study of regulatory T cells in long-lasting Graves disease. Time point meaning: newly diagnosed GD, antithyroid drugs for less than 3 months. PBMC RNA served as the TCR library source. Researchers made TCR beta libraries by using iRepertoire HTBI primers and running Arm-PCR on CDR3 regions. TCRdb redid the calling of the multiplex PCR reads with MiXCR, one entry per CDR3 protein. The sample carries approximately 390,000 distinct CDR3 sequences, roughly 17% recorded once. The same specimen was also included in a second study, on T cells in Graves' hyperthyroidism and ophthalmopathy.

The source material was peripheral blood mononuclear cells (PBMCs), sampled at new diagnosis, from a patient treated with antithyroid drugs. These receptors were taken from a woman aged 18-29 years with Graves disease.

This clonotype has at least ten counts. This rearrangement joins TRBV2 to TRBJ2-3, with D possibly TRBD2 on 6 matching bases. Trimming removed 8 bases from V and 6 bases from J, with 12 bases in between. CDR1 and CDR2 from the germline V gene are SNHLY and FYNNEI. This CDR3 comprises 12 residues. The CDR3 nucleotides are TGTGCCAGCGGAGGGGCGGTGGATACGCAGTATTTT. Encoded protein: CASGGAVDTQYF.

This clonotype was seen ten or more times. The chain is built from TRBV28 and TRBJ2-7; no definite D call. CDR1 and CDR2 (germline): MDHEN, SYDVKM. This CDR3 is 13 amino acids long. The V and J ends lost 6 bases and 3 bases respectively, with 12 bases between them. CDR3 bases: TGTGCCAGCAGAGGGTCGGCTTACTACGAGCAGTACTTC. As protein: CASRGSAYYEQYF. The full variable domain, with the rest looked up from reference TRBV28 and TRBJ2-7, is DVKVTQSSRYLVKRTGEKVFLECVQDMDHENMFWYRQDPGLGLRLIYFSYDVKMKEKGDIPEGYSVSREKKERFSLILESASTNQTSMYLCASRGSAYYEQYFGPGTRLTVT.

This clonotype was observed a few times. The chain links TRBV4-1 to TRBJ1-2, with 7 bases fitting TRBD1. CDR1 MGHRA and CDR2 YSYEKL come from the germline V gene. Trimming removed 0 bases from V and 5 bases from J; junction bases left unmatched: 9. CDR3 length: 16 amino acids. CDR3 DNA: TGCGCCAGCAGCCAAGATCAACAGGGGAATCGATATGGCTACACCTTC. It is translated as CASSQDQQGNRYGYTF.

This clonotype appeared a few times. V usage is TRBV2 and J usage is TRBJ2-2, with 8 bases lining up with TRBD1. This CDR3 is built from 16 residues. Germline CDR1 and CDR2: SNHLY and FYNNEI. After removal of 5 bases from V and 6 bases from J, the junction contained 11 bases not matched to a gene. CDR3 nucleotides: TGTGCCAGCAGTTTGTCCGGGACAGGACGGGCCGGGGAGCTGTTTTTT. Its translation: CASSLSGTGRAGELFF. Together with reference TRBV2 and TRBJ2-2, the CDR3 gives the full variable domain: EPEVTQTPSHQVTQMGQEVILRCVPISNHLYFYWYRQILGQKVEFLVSFYNNEISEKSEIFDDQFSVERPDGSNFTLKIRSTKLEDSAMYFCASSLSGTGRAGELFFGEGSRLTVL.

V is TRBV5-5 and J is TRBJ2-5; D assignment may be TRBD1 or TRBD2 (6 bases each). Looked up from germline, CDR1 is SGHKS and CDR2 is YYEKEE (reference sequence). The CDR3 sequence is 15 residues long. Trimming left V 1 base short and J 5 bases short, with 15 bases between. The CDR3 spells CASSLMMTGGETQYF. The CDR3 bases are TGTGCCAGCAGCTTGATGATGACAGGAGGGGAGACCCAGTACTTC.

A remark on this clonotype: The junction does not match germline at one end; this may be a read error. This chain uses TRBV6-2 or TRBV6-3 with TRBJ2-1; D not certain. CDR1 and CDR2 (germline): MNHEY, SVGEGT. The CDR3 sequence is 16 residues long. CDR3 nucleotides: TGTGCCAGCAGTTATGGTCTTTCTGGTATCTACAGTGAGCAGTTCTTC. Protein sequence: CASSYGLSGIYSEQFF.

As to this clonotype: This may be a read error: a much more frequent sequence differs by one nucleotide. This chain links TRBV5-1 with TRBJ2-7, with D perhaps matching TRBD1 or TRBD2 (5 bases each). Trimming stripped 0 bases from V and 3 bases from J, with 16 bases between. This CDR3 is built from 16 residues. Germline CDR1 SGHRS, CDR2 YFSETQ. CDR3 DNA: TGCGCCAGCAGCTTGGTGGCAGGAGGACACAACTACGAGCAGTACTTC. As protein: CASSLVAGGHNYEQYF.

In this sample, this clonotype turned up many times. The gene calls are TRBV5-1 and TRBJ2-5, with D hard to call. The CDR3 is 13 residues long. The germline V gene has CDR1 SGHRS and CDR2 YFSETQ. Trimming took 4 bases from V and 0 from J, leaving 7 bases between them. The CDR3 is CASSPINQETQYF. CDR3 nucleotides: TGCGCCAGCAGCCCCATAAACCAAGAGACCCAGTACTTC. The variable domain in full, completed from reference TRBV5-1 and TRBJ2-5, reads KAGVTQTPRYLIKTRGQQVTLSCSPISGHRSVSWYQQTPGQGLQFLFEYFSETQRNKGNFPGRFSGRQFSNSRSEMNVSTLELGDSALYLCASSPINQETQYFGPGTRLLVL.

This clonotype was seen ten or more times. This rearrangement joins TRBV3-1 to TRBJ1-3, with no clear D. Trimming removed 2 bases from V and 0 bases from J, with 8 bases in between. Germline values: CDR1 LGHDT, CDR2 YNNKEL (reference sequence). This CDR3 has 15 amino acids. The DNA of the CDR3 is TGTGCCAGCAGCCAACCCATGCTCTCTGGAAACACCATATATTTT. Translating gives CASSQPMLSGNTIYF.

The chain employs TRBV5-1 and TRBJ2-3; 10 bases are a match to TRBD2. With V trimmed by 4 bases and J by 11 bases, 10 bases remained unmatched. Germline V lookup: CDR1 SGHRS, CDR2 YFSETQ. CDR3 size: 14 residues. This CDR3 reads CASSSQGTSDQQYF. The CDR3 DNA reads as TGCGCCAGCAGCAGCCAAGGGACTAGCGACCAGCAGTATTTT.